This T cell receptor (beta chain) was sequenced in a study of cytomegalovirus exposure and HLA in healthy donors. Note on this clone: Its target is unknown.

PCR involved 60 Vbeta and 13 Jbeta primers. Clones were read by immunoSEQ multiplex PCR, and TCRdb kept only the in-frame ones, dropping some. The sample holds roughly 120,000 clones, about four fifths seen once. Trimming removed 5 bases from V and 8 bases from J, with 15 bases in between. CDR1 is SNHLY and CDR2 is FYNNEI in the germline V gene. This CDR3 spans 14 amino acids. Regarding the study as a whole: From TCR beta sequences, most subjects' HLA-A and HLA-B alleles were reportedly predicted accurately. Productive status was seen about 87% or about 30% of the time for most TCR beta V segments in an earlier analysis.

The V call is TRBV2, the J call TRBJ1-4; tentatively, D is TRBD1 (5 bases). The sample comprised PBMCs. This clonotype was obtained from a woman aged 18-30 years in good health and CMV-seronegative. The CDR3 region is CASSMGDGGEKLFF. CDR3 coding DNA: TGTGCCAGCAGTATGGGGGATGGAGGGGAAAAACTGTTTTTT.